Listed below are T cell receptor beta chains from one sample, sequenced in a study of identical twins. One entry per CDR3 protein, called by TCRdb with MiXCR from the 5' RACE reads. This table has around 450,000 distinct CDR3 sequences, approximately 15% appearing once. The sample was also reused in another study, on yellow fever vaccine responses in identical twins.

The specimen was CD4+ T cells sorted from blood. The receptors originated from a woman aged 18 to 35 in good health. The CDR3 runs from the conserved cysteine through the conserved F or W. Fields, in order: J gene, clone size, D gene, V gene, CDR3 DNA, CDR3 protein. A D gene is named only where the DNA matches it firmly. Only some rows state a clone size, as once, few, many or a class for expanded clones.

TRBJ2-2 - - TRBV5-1 TGCGCCAGCAGCTTGATGACACCGAGACTTGGGGAGCTGTTTTTT CASSLMTPRLGELFF
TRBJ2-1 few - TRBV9 TGTGCCAGCAGCGTAAAGGATTACAATGAGCAGTTCTTC CASSVKDYNEQFF
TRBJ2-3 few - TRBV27 TGTGCCAGCAGCCTTAATCCCCGAACAGATACGCAGTATTTT CASSLNPRTDTQYF
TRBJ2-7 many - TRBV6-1 TGTGCCAGCAGTGCCGGACAGAGCTACGAGCAGTACTTC CASSAGQSYEQYF
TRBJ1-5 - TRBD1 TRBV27 TGTGCCAGCAGTACTACCGGGACAGGAATTTTGCCCCAGCATTTT CASSTTGTGILPQHF
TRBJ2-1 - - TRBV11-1 TGTGCCAGCAGCTTAGAAAGGGGTGCCTTGCGGAGCTACAATGAGCAGTTCTTC CASSLERGALRSYNEQFF
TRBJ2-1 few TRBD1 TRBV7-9 TGTGCCAGCAGCTTAGGTAACAGGGGTGTTGAGCAGTTCTTC CASSLGNRGVEQFF
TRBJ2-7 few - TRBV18 TGTGCCAGCTCACCACCGGGGTGGAGGGGGACCTACGAGCAGTACTTC CASSPPGWRGTYEQYF
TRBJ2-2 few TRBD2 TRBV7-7 TGTGCTAGCAGCCCCACGGGGGGTGCAGCCCCAAACGGGGAGCTGTTTTTT CASSPTGGAAPNGELFF
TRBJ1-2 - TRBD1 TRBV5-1 TGCGCCAGCAGCTTGGATAACAGGGGCGCACATGGCTACACCTTC CASSLDNRGAHGYTF
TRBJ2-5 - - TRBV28 TGTGCCAGCAGTTTAAGAGGGGGGCGGGAAGAGACCCAGTACTTC CASSLRGGREETQYF
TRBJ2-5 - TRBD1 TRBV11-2 TGTGCCAGCAGCTTAGGACGGACAGGGTACGAGACCCAGTACTTC CASSLGRTGYETQYF
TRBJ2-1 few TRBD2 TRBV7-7 TGTGCTAGCAGCCAGCTAGCGGGACCCTACAATGAGCAGTTCTTC CASSQLAGPYNEQFF
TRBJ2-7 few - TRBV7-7 TGTGCTAGCAGCCCTGACGCAGCTACCTACGAGCAGTACTTC CASSPDAATYEQYF
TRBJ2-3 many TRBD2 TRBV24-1 TGTGCCACCAGTGACCCCTCCAGGGCGGGAGGGCCTCGAACAGATACGCAGTATTTT CATSDPSRAGGPRTDTQYF
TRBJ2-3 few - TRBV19 TGTGCCAGTAACGTCAAACAGGGTGGAGATACGCAGTATTTT CASNVKQGGDTQYF
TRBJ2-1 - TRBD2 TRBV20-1 TGCAGTGCCTCGGGACTAGCGGAAACTAATGAGCAGTTCTTC CSASGLAETNEQFF
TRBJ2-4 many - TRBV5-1 TGCGCCAGCAGCTTGGATGGGCTAGCCAAAAACATTCAGTACTTC CASSLDGLAKNIQYF
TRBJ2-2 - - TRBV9 TGTGCCAGCAGCGTAGCGTCCAGCGCGAACACCGGGGAGCTGTTTTTT CASSVASSANTGELFF
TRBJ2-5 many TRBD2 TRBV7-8 TGTGCCAGCAGCTTAGCTGCGGGGGGAGGATCAGAGACCCAGTACTTC CASSLAAGGGSETQYF
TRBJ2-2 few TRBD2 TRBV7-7 TGTGCTAGCAGCTTGATAGCGGGACCCACCGGGGAGCTGTTTTTT CASSLIAGPTGELFF
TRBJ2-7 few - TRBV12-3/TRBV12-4 TGTGCCAGCAGTTTAACAGGCTCCCCCTACGAGCAGTACTTC CASSLTGSPYEQYF
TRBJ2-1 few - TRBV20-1 TGCAGTGCTAGAGGCATTCAGGGTTACAATGAGCAGTTCTTC CSARGIQGYNEQFF
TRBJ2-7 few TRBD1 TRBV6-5 TGTGCCAGCAGTTACTCGGCCTATCCAGAGACAGGGGGCTACGAGCAGTACTTC CASSYSAYPETGGYEQYF
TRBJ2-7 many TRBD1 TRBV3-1 TGTGCCAGCAGCCAACCCGGGACAGGTTCCTACGAGCAGTACTTC CASSQPGTGSYEQYF
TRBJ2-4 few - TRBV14 TGTGCCAGCAGCCAAGATCTGGGGAGCATTCAGTACTTC CASSQDLGSIQYF
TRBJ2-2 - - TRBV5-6 TGTGCCAGCAGCCGCCGGAGGGGTGGGGAGCTGTTTTTT CASSRRRGGELFF
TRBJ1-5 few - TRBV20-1 TGCAGTGCTAGAGATATCGGCGATCAGCCCCAGCATTTT CSARDIGDQPQHF
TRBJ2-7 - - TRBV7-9 TGTGCCAGCAGCTATACAGTGGGCCCCAGCTCCTACGAGCAGTACTTC CASSYTVGPSSYEQYF
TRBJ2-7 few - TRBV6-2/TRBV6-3 TGTGCCAGCAGTTACGGCTCGAGAGGGTACTTC CASSYGSRGYF
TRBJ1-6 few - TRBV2 TGTGCCAGCAGTGTGGGGACCCCTCAGTCACCCCTCCACTTT CASSVGTPQSPLHF
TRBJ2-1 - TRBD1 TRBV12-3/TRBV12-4 TGTGCCAGCAGTCTGAGGGACAGCGAGCAGTTCTTC CASSLRDSEQFF
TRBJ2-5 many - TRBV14 TGTGCCAGCAGCCAAGCCCGGGACTCGCCTTCCCCTCTCCAGGAGTGTCATCAGTACTTC CASSQARDSPSPLQECHQYF
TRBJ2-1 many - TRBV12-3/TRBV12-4 TGTGCCAGCACCCTGGGGCAGGGTGCCGATGAGCAGTTCTTC CASTLGQGADEQFF
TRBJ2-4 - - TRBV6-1 TGTGCCAGCAGTCCGGGACCCACAATAGGCATTCAGTACTTC CASSPGPTIGIQYF
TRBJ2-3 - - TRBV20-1 TGCAGTGGCGGCAGTAGGTGGGGAGATACGCAGTATTTT CSGGSRWGDTQYF
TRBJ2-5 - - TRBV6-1 TGTGCCAGCAGTGAATTGACAGCCTCCGTGGGGGCCCAGTACTTC CASSELTASVGAQYF
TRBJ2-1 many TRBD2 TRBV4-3 TGCGCCAGCAGCCAGGAAGGACTAGCGGGACTCTCTCCGCAGTTCTTC CASSQEGLAGLSPQFF
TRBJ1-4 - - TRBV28 TGTGCCAGCAGCAGCGGGAGGTTGGGTGAAAAACTGTTTTTT CASSSGRLGEKLFF
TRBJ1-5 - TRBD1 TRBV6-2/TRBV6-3 TGTGCCAGCAGTTCCTCGACAGGGTCGGGTTGGAGCAATCAGCCCCAGCATTTT CASSSSTGSGWSNQPQHF
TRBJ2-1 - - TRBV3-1 TGTGCCAGCAGCCAGTCTGGTGGCCCCTACAATGAGCAGTTCTTC CASSQSGGPYNEQFF
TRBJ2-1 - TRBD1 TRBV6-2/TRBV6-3 TGTGCCAGCAGTTACGTGGGACAGGACTACAATGAGCAGTTCTTC CASSYVGQDYNEQFF